One T cell receptor (beta chain) is described in this entry. Its specificity is unknown. The source of the sample is a study of T-cell reconstitution after alpha-beta-depleted transplantation in children. Researchers prepared the TCRbeta library using unique molecular identifiers, the study reports. MiXCR, run by TCRdb on the PCR reads, gives a single entry per CDR3 protein. This sample yields 400,000 to 550,000 distinct CDR3 sequences, of which about 10% are seen a single time; 2% to 2.5% belongs to the top ten. The study's findings and limits: Reports say that about two months after transplant, the alpha-beta T cells came out of several hundred graft clones that had expanded. One year after transplant, T-cell counts and diversity came mostly from newly produced T cells. Surviving recipient T cells and intrathymic progenitors accounted for some patients' high TCRbeta diversity at day 60.

The sequenced sample was PBMCs, obtained before TCRalphabeta/CD19-depleted stem cell transplant. The clonotype originates from a child under 10 years old with inherited bone marrow failure, due to receive a stem cell transplant.

The CDR3 reads CASRVTSDYEQYF. The CDR3 DNA sequence: TGTGCCAGCAGGGTGACTAGCGACTACGAGCAGTACTTC. The chain joins TRBV2 to TRBJ2-7, with 8 bases that match TRBD2. With 6 bases clipped from V and 3 bases from J, the junction kept 4 bases outside the gene matches. The CDR3 is 13 residues long. CDR1 and CDR2 from the germline V gene are SNHLY and FYNNEI.